The T cell receptor beta chain under discussion was sequenced for a study of cytomegalovirus exposure and HLA in healthy donors. Trimming took 4 bases from V and 4 from J; bases not matched to a gene: 6. The CDR3 is made up of 16 amino acids. Germline V gene sequence: CDR1 SGHRS, CDR2 YFSETQ. A multiplex PCR was run with 60 Vbeta primers and 13 Jbeta primers. Only in-frame clones appear in the TCRdb table, and some are missing; sequencing was by immunoSEQ multiplex PCR. The table includes about 200,000 clones, more than 75% detected once. This clone was detected only once. Its antigen is currently unknown. General study findings and limits: The authors listed about 170 TCR beta chains as cytomegalovirus-associated.

Donors were ostensibly healthy at sampling, although undocumented immune exposures were probable. This chain joins TRBV5-1 and TRBJ2-3; 13 nucleotides agree with TRBD2. The sequence derives from a man aged 40-49 years in good health and CMV-seropositive. Sequenced: PBMCs. The CDR3 loop reads CASSNLLAGGPDTQYF. Here the CDR3 DNA reads TGCGCCAGCAGCAACCTACTAGCGGGAGGGCCAGATACGCAGTATTTT.